There are a few counts of the clone carrying this TCR beta chain. Its specificity is unknown. These data come from a study of T-cell memory formation after mild COVID-19. Germline V gives CDR1 SGDLS, CDR2 YYNGEE. The CDR3 is made up of 16 amino acids. V dropped 6 bases and J dropped 5 bases, with 21 bases sitting between them. Study-wide points: Later expanders leaned CD4+, whereas day 15 to 85 contracting clones were balanced CD4/CD8.

TCRdb fed the 5' RACE reads into MiXCR, producing one record per CDR3 protein. The top ten hold roughly a fifth of the sample, which has some 300,000 distinct CDR3 sequences, around a fifth seen once. The V gene is TRBV9, the J gene TRBJ2-1, with D possibly TRBD1 on 6 matching bases. This TCR derives from a man between 18 and 35 years old who had mild COVID-19 (a few samples of this study predate the infection). Cell type and time point are not known. The sample consisted of PBMCs or a T cell subset sorted from them (not recorded which). The CDR3 here is CASTALFQGKNNEQFF. The CDR3 DNA sequence: TGTGCCAGCACCGCTCTTTTCCAGGGGAAAAACAATGAGCAGTTCTTC.